These 25 T cell receptor beta chains were all obtained from the same sample, sequenced in a study of T cells in Graves' hyperthyroidism and ophthalmopathy. RNA transcripts provided the source from which TCR beta CDR3 regions were amplified. The study used the HTBI primer set for a first-round RT-PCR of the TCR CDR3. A single record per CDR3 protein comes from TCRdb applying MiXCR to the multiplex PCR reads. The sample has about 500,000 distinct CDR3 sequences; over 15% are singletons. The sequencing sample was made of blood. The receptors were gathered from a woman aged 18-30 years with Graves' hyperthyroidism.

CDR3 amino acids: CASSLAFDEQYF. CDR3 bases: TGTGCCAGCAGCTTAGCCTTCGACGAGCAGTACTTC. The chain is built from TRBV7-9 and TRBJ2-7, with no clear D. Germline CDR1 SEHNR, CDR2 FQNEAQ (reference sequence). Deletions cut 0 bases from V and 5 bases from J, with 5 bases between. The CDR3 covers 12 residues.

This clonotype has ten or more counts. At one end the junction does not follow the germline gene, possibly because of a read error. The chain is built from TRBV12-3 or TRBV12-4 and TRBJ2-5; D is uncertain. The length of the CDR3 is 13 residues. The chain's CDR3 is CASSLVAQETQYF. Here the CDR3 DNA reads TGTGCCAGCAGCTTAGTGGCTCAAGAGACCCAGTACTTC.

The rearrangement joins TRBV24-1 to TRBJ1-4; 8 bases fit TRBD1. With 9 bases clipped from V and 8 bases from J, the junction kept 7 bases outside the gene matches. The CDR3 sequence is 13 residues long. The V gene's germline CDR1 is KGHDR and CDR2 SFDVKD. The CDR3 coding sequence is TGTGCCACCTCGACAGGGGCGGAAGAAAAACTGTTTTTT. It specifies CATSTGAEEKLFF.

This clonotype came up many times. V is TRBV12-3 or TRBV12-4 and J is TRBJ1-1, with a possible D match to TRBD1 (5 bases). V was trimmed by 7 bases and J by 11 bases, leaving 14 bases between them. The CDR3 runs to 11 residues. CDR3: CASTQGLGAFF. The CDR3 coding sequence is TGTGCCAGCACCCAGGGACTTGGGGCTTTCTTT.

This clonotype appeared many times. The rearrangement uses TRBV10-1 and TRBJ1-6, with D possibly being TRBD1 (6 bases). The V end was cut by 7 bases, the J end by 10 bases, with 26 bases between. Germline CDR1 and CDR2: WNHNN and SYGVQD (reference sequence). The CDR3 spans 17 residues. CDR3 residues: CASTEGTEGDVGSPLHF. CDR3 DNA sequence: TGCGCCAGCACCGAGGGGACGGAGGGGGACGTGGGGTCACCCCTCCACTTT.

The rearrangement links TRBV2 to TRBJ1-5; D not certain. Germline CDR1 and CDR2: SNHLY and FYNNEI. CDR3 size: 13 residues. V gave up 8 bases and J gave up 3 bases, with 11 bases separating them. The CDR3 bases are TGTGCCAGCCGACCCGAGGTCAATCAGCCCCAGCATTTT. Translated, it gives CASRPEVNQPQHF. The variable domain in full, completed from reference TRBV2 and TRBJ1-5, reads EPEVTQTPSHQVTQMGQEVILRCVPISNHLYFYWYRQILGQKVEFLVSFYNNEISEKSEIFDDQFSVERPDGSNFTLKIRSTKLEDSAMYFCASRPEVNQPQHFGDGTRLSIL.

Only a few counts were recorded for this clonotype. The chain employs TRBV20-1 and TRBJ2-7, with D possibly matching TRBD2 (6 bases). Germline lookup yields CDR1 DFQATT and CDR2 SNEGSKA (reference sequence). V shed 1 base and J shed 5 bases, with 18 bases lying between them. The CDR3 loop spans 15 amino acids. CDR3 sequence reads: CSARAPREGMDEQYF. DNA of the CDR3: TGCAGTGCTAGAGCCCCGCGGGAAGGGATGGACGAGCAGTACTTC.

This clonotype was seen a handful of times. The chain is built from TRBV24-1 and TRBJ2-1; TRBD2 matches 8 bases. Trimming at V came to 1 base and at J to 5 bases, leaving 6 bases not matched to a gene. CDR3 length: 16 residues. The germline CDR1 and CDR2 sequences are KGHDR and SFDVKD. For the CDR3, the DNA is TGTGCCACCAGTGATTTTGCCAGCGGGGGTAACAATGAGCAGTTCTTC. It encodes CATSDFASGGNNEQFF.

On this clonotype: A read error may account for a junction end that differs from germline. Here the CDR3 reads CASKWGTRDYYGYTF. CDR3 coding DNA: TGTGCCAGTAAATGGGGGACAAGGGATTACTACGGCTACACCTTC. The gene calls are TRBV19 and TRBJ1-2, with D possibly TRBD1 on 6 matching bases. Germline CDR1 reads LNHDA; CDR2 reads SQIVND (reference sequence). The CDR3 is made up of 15 amino acids.

The table lists this clonotype with many counts. The genes are TRBV2 and TRBJ2-1; 9 bases align to TRBD1. V lost 5 bases, J lost 8 bases, and 4 bases stayed unmatched. CDR1 is SNHLY and CDR2 is FYNNEI in the germline V gene. The CDR3 runs 13 residues. In nucleotides, the CDR3 is TGTGCCAGCAGTTCGGACAGGGGTGATGAGCAGTTCTTC. Encoded protein: CASSSDRGDEQFF.

Concerning this clonotype: This sequence may be a read error, since a much larger clone differs from it by one base. The chain is built from TRBV5-1 and TRBJ2-1; D perhaps matches TRBD1 (7 bases). Germline lookup yields CDR1 SGHRS and CDR2 YFSETQ. The CDR3 loop spans 15 amino acids. The CDR3 region is CASDSGGTVNNGQFF. Written as DNA, the CDR3 is TGCGCCTCAGACTCAGGAGGGACAGTAAACAATGGGCAGTTCTTC.

This clonotype was observed a handful of times. The chain couples TRBV5-1 to TRBJ1-3; TRBD1 matches 7 bases. This CDR3 has 17 amino acids. Germline V CDR1 and CDR2: SGHRS, YFSETQ. V was pared by 0 bases and J by 0 bases, with 6 bases of the junction left unmatched. The CDR3 reads CASSLDSQGDSGNTIYF. CDR3 nucleotides: TGCGCCAGCAGCTTGGACAGTCAGGGGGACTCTGGAAACACCATATATTTT.

The genes are TRBV7-8 and TRBJ1-5; D is unresolved. The V gene lost 1 base and the J gene lost 7 bases, with 8 bases spanning the gap. The CDR3 spans 13 residues. Looked up from germline, CDR1 is SGHVS and CDR2 is FQNEAQ. CDR3 protein: CASSLEDWQPQHF. CDR3 in DNA: TGTGCCAGCAGCTTAGAGGATTGGCAGCCCCAGCATTTT.

The genes are TRBV20-1 and TRBJ2-3, with 9 nucleotides matching TRBD2. This CDR3 is built from 15 residues. The trim removed 7 bases at V and 2 bases at J, leaving 10 bases unmatched. Germline V gives CDR1 DFQATT, CDR2 SNEGSKA (reference sequence). The CDR3 is CSVQTLAGFTDTQYF. In DNA, the CDR3 is TGCAGTGTTCAGACCCTAGCGGGATTCACAGATACGCAGTATTTT.

This clonotype has only a few counts. The chain couples TRBV4-2 to TRBJ2-7; the D gene is possibly TRBD2 (6 bases). CDR1 is LGHNA, CDR2 YNFKEQ, per germline. The V end was cut by 4 bases, the J end by 6 bases, with 19 bases between. CDR3 length: 15 residues. The CDR3 loop is CASSPYWDLAPEQYF. CDR3 DNA sequence: TGTGCCAGCAGCCCTTACTGGGACTTGGCCCCCGAGCAGTACTTC.

At least ten counts were recorded for this clonotype. The CDR3 sequence: CASRDSPSTDTQYF. The DNA of the CDR3 is TGTGCCAGCAGGGACTCGCCTAGCACAGATACGCAGTATTTT. This rearrangement joins TRBV12-3 or TRBV12-4 to TRBJ2-3, with D possibly being TRBD2 (5 bases). This CDR3 spans 14 amino acids. The V end lost 6 bases, the J end lost 0 bases, and 10 bases lay between the germline ends.

The sample holds many counts of this clonotype. The gene calls are TRBV28 and TRBJ2-7, with 12 bases matching TRBD2. CDR1 and CDR2 from the germline V gene are MDHEN and SYDVKM. The ends lost 6 bases at V and 6 bases at J; junction bases unmatched: 12. This CDR3 is 16 amino acids long. This CDR3 reads CASRRKATSGSGEQYF. For the CDR3, the DNA is TGTGCCAGCAGGCGTAAAGCGACTAGCGGGAGTGGCGAGCAGTACTTC.

Regarding this clonotype: With a much larger clone just one base away, this may be a read error. This chain joins TRBV9 and TRBJ1-5, with a weak D call TRBD1 (5 bases). The CDR3 has 15 residues. The germline V gene has CDR1 SGDLS and CDR2 YYNGEE. CDR3 DNA: TGTGCCAGCAGCGTAGGACAGCATAGCAATCAGCCCCCGCATTTT. Translation gives CASSVGQHSNQPPHF.

The table lists this clonotype with many counts. The chain is built from TRBV13 and TRBJ2-7, with 9 bases matching TRBD1. With V trimmed by 3 bases and J by 3 bases, 3 bases remained unmatched. The CDR3 loop spans 14 amino acids. Per the germline V gene, CDR1 is PRHDT and CDR2 is FYEKMQ (reference sequence). The CDR3 sequence is CASSLSTGGYEQYF. As DNA, the CDR3 is TGTGCCAGCAGCTTGTCGACAGGGGGCTACGAGCAGTACTTC.

This clonotype was recorded at least ten times. This sequence joins TRBV3-1 and TRBJ2-2; D gene uncertain. Germline V gene data show CDR1 as LGHDT and CDR2 as YNNKEL (reference sequence). V lost 1 base to trimming and J lost 7 bases, with 10 bases between them. The CDR3 is made up of 14 amino acids. The CDR3 loop reads CASSQGGGVGELFF. In DNA, the CDR3 is TGTGCCAGCAGCCAAGGAGGTGGAGTCGGGGAGCTGTTTTTT.

The chain has TRBV3-1 and TRBJ1-2; 7 nucleotides agree with TRBD1. CDR3 length equals 11 residues. CDR1 and CDR2 (germline): LGHDT, YNNKEL (reference sequence). V shed 5 bases and J 7 bases; nucleotides not matched to a gene: 1. The CDR3 loop is CASSDRVGYTF. The CDR3 bases are TGTGCCAGCAGCGACAGGGTTGGCTACACCTTC.

This clonotype has ten or more counts. The chain carries TRBV2 and TRBJ1-2; D not certain. This CDR3 is built from 11 residues. The ends were cut back, 4 bases at V and 5 bases at J, with 5 bases in the middle. Germline V gene sequence: CDR1 SNHLY, CDR2 FYNNEI. DNA of the CDR3: TGTGCCAGCAGTGTTCAGTATGGCTACACCTTC. Protein product: CASSVQYGYTF.

The chain couples TRBV28 to TRBJ2-1; 10 nucleotides line up with TRBD2. The CDR3 has 15 amino acids. From germline, CDR1 is MDHEN and CDR2 SYDVKM. V dropped 6 bases and J dropped 9; count of bases not matched to a gene: 11. The DNA for the CDR3 is TGTGCCAGCAGATCTAGCGGGGGACCCAGCGGTGAGCAGTTCTTC. The encoded protein is CASRSSGGPSGEQFF.

This chain's CDR3 is CASSLAGGDRGVTDTQYF. The CDR3 coding sequence is TGTGCCAGCAGCTTGGCGGGTGGGGACAGGGGAGTGACAGATACGCAGTATTTT. This chain links TRBV5-6 with TRBJ2-3, with 10 bases aligning to TRBD1. CDR1 is SGHDT, CDR2 YYEEEE, per germline. J lost 3 bases, V lost 0 bases, and 10 bases had no gene match. This CDR3 is built from 18 residues. The whole variable domain, filled in from reference TRBV5-6 and TRBJ2-3, reads DAGVTQSPTHLIKTRGQQVTLRCSPKSGHDTVSWYQQALGQGPQFIFQYYEEEERQRGNFPDRFSGHQFPNYSSELNVNALLLGDSALYLCASSLAGGDRGVTDTQYFGPGTRLTVL.

This clonotype was detected ten times or more. The chain links TRBV7-2 to TRBJ1-6, with D uncertain. There are 12 residues in the CDR3. The V end was cut by 5 bases, the J end by 14 bases, with 13 bases between. In germline, CDR1 is SGHTA, CDR2 FQGNSA. The CDR3 is CASSLYQAALHF. The CDR3 DNA reads TGTGCCAGCAGCCTATACCAGGCGGCCCTCCACTTT.